This entry describes one T cell receptor beta chain. The antigen is unknown. The data are from a study of post-analysis software for immune sequencing data. Whole-study findings and limits: Roughly 5 TRBV segments occurring more often in patients than controls included TRBV5-6, TRBV5-1 and TRBV20-1.

cDNA libraries for TCR beta contained unique molecular identifiers. From the PCR reads, TCRdb called clonotypes with MiXCR, one entry per CDR3 protein. The data hold roughly 580,000 distinct CDR3 sequences, with roughly 46% observed a single time. V was clipped by 2 bases and J by 1 base, with 9 bases between them. The germline CDR1 and CDR2 sequences are MNHEY and SVGEGT. The CDR3 totals 15 residues. The source material was blood. The gene calls are TRBV6-2 or TRBV6-3 and TRBJ1-5; TRBD1 is a possible D gene (6 bases). This TCR was recovered from a girl aged 5 to 17 with multiple sclerosis. The CDR3 nucleotides read TGTGCCAGCAGTTACGCGGGGGCCAGCAATCAGCCCCAGCATTTT. Its protein product is CASSYAGASNQPQHF.